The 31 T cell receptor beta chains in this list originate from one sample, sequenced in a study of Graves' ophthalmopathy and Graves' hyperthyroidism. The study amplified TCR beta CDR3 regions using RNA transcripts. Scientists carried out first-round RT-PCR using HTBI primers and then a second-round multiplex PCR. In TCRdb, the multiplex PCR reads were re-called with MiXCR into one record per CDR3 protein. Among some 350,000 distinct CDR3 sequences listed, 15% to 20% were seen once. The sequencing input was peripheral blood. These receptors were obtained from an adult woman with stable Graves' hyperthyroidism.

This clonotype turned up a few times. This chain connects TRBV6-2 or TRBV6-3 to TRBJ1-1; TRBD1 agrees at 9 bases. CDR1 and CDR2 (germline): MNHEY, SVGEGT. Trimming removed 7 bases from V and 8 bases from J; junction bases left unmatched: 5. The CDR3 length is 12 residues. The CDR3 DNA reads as TGTGCCAGCACTACAGGGGGCTGGGAAGCTTTCTTT. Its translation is CASTTGGWEAFF.

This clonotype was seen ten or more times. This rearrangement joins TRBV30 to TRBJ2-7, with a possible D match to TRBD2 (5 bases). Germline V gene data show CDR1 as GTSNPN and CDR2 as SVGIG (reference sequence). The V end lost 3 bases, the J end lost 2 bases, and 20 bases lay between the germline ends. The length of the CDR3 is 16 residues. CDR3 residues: CAWRKTLRDITYEQYF. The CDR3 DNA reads TGTGCCTGGAGAAAGACCCTCCGGGATATAACCTACGAGCAGTACTTC.

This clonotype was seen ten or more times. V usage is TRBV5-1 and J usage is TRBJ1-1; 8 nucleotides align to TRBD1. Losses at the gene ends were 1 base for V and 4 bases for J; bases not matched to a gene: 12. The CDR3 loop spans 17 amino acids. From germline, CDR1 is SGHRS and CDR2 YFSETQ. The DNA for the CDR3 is TGCGCCAGCAGCTTGCCCGAAAGCAGGGGGCTTGTCACTGAAGCTTTCTTT. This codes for CASSLPESRGLVTEAFF.

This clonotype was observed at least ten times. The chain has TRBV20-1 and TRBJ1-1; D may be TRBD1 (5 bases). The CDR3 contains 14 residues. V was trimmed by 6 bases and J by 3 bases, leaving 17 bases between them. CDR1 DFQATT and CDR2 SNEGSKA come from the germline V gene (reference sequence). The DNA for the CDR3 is TGCAGTGCGAAACCCCGGGACGTCTACACTGAAGCTTTCTTT. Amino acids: CSAKPRDVYTEAFF.

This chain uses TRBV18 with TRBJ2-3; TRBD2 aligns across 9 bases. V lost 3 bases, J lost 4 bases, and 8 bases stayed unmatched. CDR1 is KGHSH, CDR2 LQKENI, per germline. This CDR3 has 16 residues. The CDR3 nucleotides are TGTGCCAGCTCACCCGGGGTAGCGGGAGATTCAGATACGCAGTATTTT. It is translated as CASSPGVAGDSDTQYF.

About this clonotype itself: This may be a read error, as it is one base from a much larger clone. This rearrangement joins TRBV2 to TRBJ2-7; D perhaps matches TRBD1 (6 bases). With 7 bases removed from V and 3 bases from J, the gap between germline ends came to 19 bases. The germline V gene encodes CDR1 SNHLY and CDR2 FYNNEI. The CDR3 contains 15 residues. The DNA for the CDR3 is TGTGCCAGCATGACAGGTACCCCCCCCTACTACGAGCAGTACGTC. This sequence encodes CASMTGTPPYYEQYV.

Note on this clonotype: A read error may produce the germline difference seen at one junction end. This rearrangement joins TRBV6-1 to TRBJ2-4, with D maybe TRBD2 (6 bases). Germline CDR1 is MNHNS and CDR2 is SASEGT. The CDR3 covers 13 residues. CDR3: CASRKTSENIKYF. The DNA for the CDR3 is TGTGCCAGCAGGAAGACTAGTGAAAACATTAAGTACTTC.

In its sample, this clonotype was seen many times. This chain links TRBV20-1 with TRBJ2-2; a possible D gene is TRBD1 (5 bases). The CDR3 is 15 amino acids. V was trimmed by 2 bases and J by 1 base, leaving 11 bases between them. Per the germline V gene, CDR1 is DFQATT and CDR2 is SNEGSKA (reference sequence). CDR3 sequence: CSARPPQGNTGELFF. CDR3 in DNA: TGCAGTGCTAGACCCCCTCAGGGGAACACCGGGGAGCTGTTTTTT.

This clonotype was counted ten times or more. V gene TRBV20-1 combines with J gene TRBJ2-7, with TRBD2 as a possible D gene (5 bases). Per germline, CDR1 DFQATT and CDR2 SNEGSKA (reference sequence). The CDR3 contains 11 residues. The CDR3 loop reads CSPRAGSRQYF. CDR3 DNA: TGCAGCCCACGGGCGGGTTCCCGGCAGTACTTC.

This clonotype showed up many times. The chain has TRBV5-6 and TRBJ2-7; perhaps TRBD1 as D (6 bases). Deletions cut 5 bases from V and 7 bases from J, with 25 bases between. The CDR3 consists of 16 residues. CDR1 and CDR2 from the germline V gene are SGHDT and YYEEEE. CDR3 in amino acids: CASSKDWTALLWEQYF. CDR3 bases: TGTGCCAGCAGTAAAGACTGGACAGCCCTCCTATGGGAGCAGTACTTC.

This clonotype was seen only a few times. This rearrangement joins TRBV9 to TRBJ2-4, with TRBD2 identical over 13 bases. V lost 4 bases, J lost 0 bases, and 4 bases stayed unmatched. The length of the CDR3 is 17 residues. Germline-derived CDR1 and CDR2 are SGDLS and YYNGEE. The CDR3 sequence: CASSPGLAGLAKNIQYF. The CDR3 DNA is TGTGCCAGCAGCCCGGGACTAGCGGGGCTAGCCAAAAACATTCAGTACTTC.

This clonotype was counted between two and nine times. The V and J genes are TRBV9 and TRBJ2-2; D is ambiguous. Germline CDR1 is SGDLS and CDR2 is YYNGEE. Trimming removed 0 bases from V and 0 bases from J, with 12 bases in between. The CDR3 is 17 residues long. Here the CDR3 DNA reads TGTGCCAGCAGCGTAGGGACCGCAACTCCGAACACCGGGGAGCTGTTTTTT. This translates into CASSVGTATPNTGELFF.

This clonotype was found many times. The CDR3 loop is CASSVGGNGYTF. The CDR3 DNA reads TGTGCCAGCAGTGTTGGGGGAAATGGCTACACCTTC. This chain joins TRBV2 and TRBJ1-2; TRBD1 is a possible D gene (5 bases). CDR1 SNHLY and CDR2 FYNNEI come from the germline V gene. Trimming left V 4 bases short and J 6 bases short, with 9 bases between. This CDR3 is built from 12 residues.

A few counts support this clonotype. The CDR3 DNA follows: TGTGCCAGCTCGCGGGCGGGAGGGCGCACAGATACGCAGTATTTT. Protein product: CASSRAGGRTDTQYF. The rearrangement joins TRBV6-1 to TRBJ2-3; 9 bases align to TRBD2. J gave up 1 base and V 8 bases, and 7 bases lay outside the gene matches. CDR1 MNHNS and CDR2 SASEGT come from the germline V gene. The CDR3 consists of 15 residues.

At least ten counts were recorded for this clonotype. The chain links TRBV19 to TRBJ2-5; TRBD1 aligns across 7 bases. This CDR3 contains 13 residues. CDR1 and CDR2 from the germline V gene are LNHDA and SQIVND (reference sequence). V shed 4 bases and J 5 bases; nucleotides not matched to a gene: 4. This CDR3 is CASSTTGQETQYF. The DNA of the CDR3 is TGTGCCAGTAGTACGACAGGGCAGGAGACCCAGTACTTC.

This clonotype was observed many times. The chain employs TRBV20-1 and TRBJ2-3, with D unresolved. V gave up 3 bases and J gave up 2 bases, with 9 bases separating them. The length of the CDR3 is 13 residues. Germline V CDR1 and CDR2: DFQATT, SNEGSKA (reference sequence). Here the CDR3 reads CSASYPDTDTQYF. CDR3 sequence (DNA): TGCAGTGCTAGTTACCCTGACACAGATACGCAGTATTTT.

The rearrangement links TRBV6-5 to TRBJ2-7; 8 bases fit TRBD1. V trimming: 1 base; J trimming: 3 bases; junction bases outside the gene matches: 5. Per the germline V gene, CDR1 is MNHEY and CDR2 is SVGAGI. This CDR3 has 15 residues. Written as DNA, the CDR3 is TGTGCCAGCAGTTACTATCCGGGACAGGTCTACGAGCAGTACTTC. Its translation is CASSYYPGQVYEQYF.

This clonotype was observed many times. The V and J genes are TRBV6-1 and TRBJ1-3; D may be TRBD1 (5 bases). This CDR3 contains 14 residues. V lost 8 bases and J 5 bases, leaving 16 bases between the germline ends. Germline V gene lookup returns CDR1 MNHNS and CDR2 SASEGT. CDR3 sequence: CASRAPGIRNTIYF. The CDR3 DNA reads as TGTGCCAGCCGGGCGCCAGGGATAAGAAACACCATATATTTT.

The CDR3 nucleotides are TGTGCCAGCAGACCACGGGAGGGCGTCATCTACGAGCAGTACTTC. Translated, it gives CASRPREGVIYEQYF. V usage is TRBV28 and J usage is TRBJ2-7, with 8 bases fitting TRBD2. The trim removed 6 bases at V and 3 bases at J, leaving 10 bases unmatched. Germline V gives CDR1 MDHEN, CDR2 SYDVKM. The CDR3 is made up of 15 amino acids. The full variable domain, in which reference TRBV28 and TRBJ2-7 provide the parts outside the CDR3, is DVKVTQSSRYLVKRTGEKVFLECVQDMDHENMFWYRQDPGLGLRLIYFSYDVKMKEKGDIPEGYSVSREKKERFSLILESASTNQTSMYLCASRPREGVIYEQYFGPGTRLTVT.

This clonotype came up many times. In nucleotides, the CDR3 is TGTGCCAGCAGCCAAGTAGGGACAGGGATCTACGAGCAGTACTTC. It codes for CASSQVGTGIYEQYF. The rearrangement links TRBV3-1 to TRBJ2-7; 9 bases agree with TRBD1. CDR3 length: 15 amino acids. The germline V gene encodes CDR1 LGHDT and CDR2 YNNKEL (reference sequence). Unmatched junction bases numbered 4, after V lost 1 base and J lost 3 bases.

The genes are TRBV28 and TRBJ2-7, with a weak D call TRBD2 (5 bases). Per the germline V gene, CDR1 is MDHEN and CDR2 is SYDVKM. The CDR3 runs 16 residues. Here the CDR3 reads CASSPLPEAEIYEQYV. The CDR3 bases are TGTGCCAGCAGTCCCCTCCCGGAGGCCGAAATCTACGAGCAGTACGTG.

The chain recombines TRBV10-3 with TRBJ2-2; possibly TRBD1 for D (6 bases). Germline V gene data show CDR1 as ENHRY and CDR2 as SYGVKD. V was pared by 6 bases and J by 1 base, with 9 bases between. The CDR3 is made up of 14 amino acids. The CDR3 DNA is TGTGCCATCAGGGGACACCTGAACACCGGGGAGCTGTTTTTT. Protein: CAIRGHLNTGELFF.

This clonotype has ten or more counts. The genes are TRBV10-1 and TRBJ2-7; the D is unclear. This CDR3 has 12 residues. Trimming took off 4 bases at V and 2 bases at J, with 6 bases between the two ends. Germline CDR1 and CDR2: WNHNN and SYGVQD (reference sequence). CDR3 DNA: TGCGCCAGCAGTGGAGGAACCTACGAGCAGTACTTC. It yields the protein CASSGGTYEQYF.

The CDR3 is CASSFYRGSNTGELFF. The CDR3 nucleotides read TGTGCCAGCAGCTTTTACAGGGGGTCGAACACCGGGGAGCTGTTTTTT. The chain carries TRBV11-1 and TRBJ2-2; TRBD1 matches at 8 bases. The junction had 3 bases not matched to a gene; V was cut back by 3 bases and J by 0 bases. The CDR3 runs to 16 residues. Per the germline V gene, CDR1 is SGHAT and CDR2 is FQDESV (reference sequence).

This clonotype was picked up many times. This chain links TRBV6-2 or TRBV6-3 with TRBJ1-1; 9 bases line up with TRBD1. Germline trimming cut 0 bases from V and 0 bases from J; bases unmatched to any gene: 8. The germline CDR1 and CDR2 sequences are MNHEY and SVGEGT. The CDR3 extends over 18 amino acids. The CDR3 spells CASSYSIGTGPMNTEAFF. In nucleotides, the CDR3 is TGTGCCAGCAGTTACTCTATCGGGACAGGGCCCATGAACACTGAAGCTTTCTTT.

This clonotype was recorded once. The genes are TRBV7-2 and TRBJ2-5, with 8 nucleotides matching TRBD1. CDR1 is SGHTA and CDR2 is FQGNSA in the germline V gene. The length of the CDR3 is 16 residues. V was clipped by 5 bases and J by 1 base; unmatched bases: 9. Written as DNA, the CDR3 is TGTGCCAGCAGCCCCCCCGGACAGGGTGTCCAAGAGACCCAGTACTTC. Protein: CASSPPGQGVQETQYF.

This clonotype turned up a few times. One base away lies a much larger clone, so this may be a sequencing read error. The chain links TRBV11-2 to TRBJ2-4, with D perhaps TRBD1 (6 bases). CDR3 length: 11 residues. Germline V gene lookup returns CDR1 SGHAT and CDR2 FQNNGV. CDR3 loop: CANSSRGIQYF. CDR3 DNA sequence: TGTGCCAACAGCTCTAGGGGGATTCAGTACTTC.

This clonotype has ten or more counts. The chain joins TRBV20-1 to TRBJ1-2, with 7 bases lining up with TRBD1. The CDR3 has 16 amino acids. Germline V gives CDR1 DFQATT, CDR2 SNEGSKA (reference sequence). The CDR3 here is CGGGAPGQRADYGYTF. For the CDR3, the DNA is TGCGGGGGGGGGGCCCCGGGACAGCGCGCGGACTATGGCTACACCTTC.

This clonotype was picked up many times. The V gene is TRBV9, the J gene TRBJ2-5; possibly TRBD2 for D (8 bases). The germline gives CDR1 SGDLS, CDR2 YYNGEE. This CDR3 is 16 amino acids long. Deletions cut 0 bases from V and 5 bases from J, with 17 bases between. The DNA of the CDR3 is TGTGCCAGCAGCGTAGGGGGACTAGGGGGCCCCGAGACCCAGTACTTC. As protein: CASSVGGLGGPETQYF.

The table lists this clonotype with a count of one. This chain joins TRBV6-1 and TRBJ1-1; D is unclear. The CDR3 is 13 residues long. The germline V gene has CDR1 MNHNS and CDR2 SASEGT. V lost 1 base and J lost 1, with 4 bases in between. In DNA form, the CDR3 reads TGTGCCAGCAGTGAAGTGCCGAACACTGAAGCTTTCTTT. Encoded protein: CASSEVPNTEAFF.

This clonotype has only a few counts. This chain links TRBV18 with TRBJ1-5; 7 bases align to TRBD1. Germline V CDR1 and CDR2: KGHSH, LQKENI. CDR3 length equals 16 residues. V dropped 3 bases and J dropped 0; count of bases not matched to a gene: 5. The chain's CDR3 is CASSPGDSGSNQPQHF. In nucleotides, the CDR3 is TGTGCCAGCTCACCCGGGGACAGTGGTAGCAATCAGCCCCAGCATTTT.